The subject of this entry is one T cell receptor (beta chain). Unmatched junction bases numbered 7, after V lost 4 bases and J lost 7 bases. The CDR3 length is 15 residues. Germline CDR1 reads SGHRS; CDR2 reads YFSETQ. The sample comes from a study of blood T cell repertoires in COVID-19. Study as a whole: Sites across the United States, Italy and Spain contributed samples from acute and convalescent COVID-19. The cDNA or gDNA used as material had been derived from T cells, B-cell-depleted T cells, or PBMCs.

Original handling: Estimation of nucleated cell counts was performed using reference gene primer amplification. Only in-frame clones appear in the TCRdb table, and some are missing; sequencing was by immunoSEQ multiplex PCR. The D gene and trimming were derived from the DNA, and the V and J assignments and clone size from that table. Of 150,000 to 200,000 clones in the sample, 80% to 90% were seen once. The receptor's source is a man in his fifties with active or convalescent COVID-19. The chain couples TRBV5-1 to TRBJ1-6; 8 nucleotides align to TRBD1. Sequencing used peripheral blood. The CDR3 DNA is TGCGCCAGCAGCCTACCGGACAGGGACAATTCACCCCTCCACTTT. Amino acid sequence: CASSLPDRDNSPLHF.